This passage covers 8 T cell receptor beta chains from one sample sequenced in a study of T cells in Graves' hyperthyroidism and ophthalmopathy. The source material, RNA transcripts, was used to amplify TCR beta CDR3 regions. The HTBI primer set drove a first-round RT-PCR of the TCR CDR3. Via MiXCR, TCRdb re-called the multiplex PCR reads, giving one row per CDR3 protein. The table has about 740,000 distinct CDR3 sequences, 11% to 15% seen once. Material for sequencing was blood. The receptors derive from a woman in her late teens or twenties with Graves' hyperthyroidism.

The chain links TRBV9 to TRBJ2-1, with D perhaps assigned TRBD1 or TRBD2 (5 bases each). V was pared by 0 bases and J by 1 base, with 8 bases between. The CDR3 spans 15 residues. Germline V lookup: CDR1 SGDLS, CDR2 YYNGEE. The CDR3 DNA is TGTGCCAGCAGCGTAGTGGGGGAGTCCTACAATGAGCAGTTCTTC. It codes for CASSVVGESYNEQFF.

The chain recombines TRBV6-2 or TRBV6-3 with TRBJ2-5; 12 bases line up with TRBD1. This CDR3 comprises 15 residues. Germline V CDR1 and CDR2: MNHEY, SVGEGT. The V and J ends lost 5 bases and 5 bases, in that order; junction bases with no gene match: 6. The CDR3 nucleotides read TGTGCCAGCAGTAGGGACAGGGGGCGCGTGGAGACCCAGTACTTC. Amino acids: CASSRDRGRVETQYF.

On this clonotype itself: This CDR3 is missing its conserved last phenylalanine or tryptophan, likely due to a read error. V and J are TRBV28 and TRBJ1-2; possibly TRBD1 for D (6 bases). The CDR3 loop spans 15 amino acids. V was trimmed by 3 bases and J by 8 bases, leaving 19 bases between them. Looked up from germline, CDR1 is MDHEN and CDR2 is SYDVKM. The CDR3 region is CASSFSDSLISGYTL. CDR3 in DNA: TGTGCCAGCAGTTTCTCGGACAGCCTGATTTCCGGCTACACCCTC.

This clonotype has only one observation. The rearrangement joins TRBV4-1 to TRBJ2-7; TRBD2 aligns across 14 bases. The germline V gene encodes CDR1 MGHRA and CDR2 YSYEKL. The J segment lost 4 bases and the V segment lost 4 bases, leaving 9 bases of the junction unmatched. This CDR3 comprises 17 residues. The CDR3 loop is CASSLLTSGRAKYEQYF. DNA of the CDR3: TGCGCCAGCAGCCTCCTGACTAGCGGGAGGGCCAAGTACGAGCAGTACTTC.

The chain employs TRBV12-3 or TRBV12-4 and TRBJ2-1; unclear D gene. Between the trimmed V and J ends, which lost 5 bases and 8 bases, there was a span of 16 bases. The CDR3 is 14 amino acids. Written as DNA, the CDR3 is TGTGCCAGCAGTCGGACCTCCCTAGGGTATGAGCAGTTCTTC. Amino acid sequence: CASSRTSLGYEQFF.

This clonotype was seen ten or more times. For the CDR3, the DNA is TGCAGTGCTAGAGAATCTAGTGGTGAGCAGTTCTTC. It is translated as CSARESSGEQFF. V usage is TRBV20-1 and J usage is TRBJ2-1, with D uncertain. Germline loops: CDR1 DFQATT, CDR2 SNEGSKA (reference sequence). Trimming removed 0 bases at V and 9 bases at J, with 9 bases between. This CDR3 spans 12 amino acids.

In its sample, this clonotype was seen many times. V gene TRBV28 combines with J gene TRBJ1-2; D ambiguous. V gave up 5 bases and J gave up 8 bases, with 21 bases separating them. Per the germline V gene, CDR1 is MDHEN and CDR2 is SYDVKM. The CDR3 runs 15 residues. The CDR3 region is CASSPSRVTPWGYTF. CDR3 sequence (DNA): TGTGCCAGCAGTCCATCCCGGGTAACCCCATGGGGCTACACCTTC.

This clonotype was recorded many times. The V gene is TRBV15, the J gene TRBJ1-1, with D maybe TRBD1 (5 bases). The V and J ends lost 5 bases and 5 bases respectively, with 18 bases between them. CDR1 is LNHNV, CDR2 YYDKDF, per germline (reference sequence). The CDR3 consists of 15 residues. The CDR3 bases are TGTGCCACCAGCGAGTGGGGCCAAGGGGTTACTGAAGCTTTCTTT. Encoded protein: CATSEWGQGVTEAFF.